This T cell receptor (beta chain) was obtained from a study of CD8+ T cells in alopecia areata. Regarding treatment: oral pan-JAK inhibitor, 5-10 mg twice daily. This clone was counted many times. TCR sequencing used cDNA made by reverse transcription of extracted RNA. The repertoire was sequenced with immunoSEQ multiplex PCR; TCRdb's copy has only in-frame clones and lacks some. Of 150,000 to 200,000 clones in the sample, roughly 60% are singletons; the top ten hold 1%. CDR3 length: 17 residues. The junction had 9 bases not matched to a gene; V was cut back by 4 bases and J by 4 bases. The germline V gene has CDR1 SGHDT and CDR2 YYEEEE.

The sample in question was CD4+ T cells sorted from blood, obtained at week 24, from a patient treated with tofacitinib. This TCR was recovered from a human donor with alopecia areata. The gene calls are TRBV5-6 and TRBJ2-6, with 9 bases that match TRBD1. The DNA of the CDR3 is TGTGCCAGCAGCGGAGGGACAGGGCGGTTAGGGGCCAACGTCCTGACTTTC. This sequence encodes CASSGGTGRLGANVLTF.